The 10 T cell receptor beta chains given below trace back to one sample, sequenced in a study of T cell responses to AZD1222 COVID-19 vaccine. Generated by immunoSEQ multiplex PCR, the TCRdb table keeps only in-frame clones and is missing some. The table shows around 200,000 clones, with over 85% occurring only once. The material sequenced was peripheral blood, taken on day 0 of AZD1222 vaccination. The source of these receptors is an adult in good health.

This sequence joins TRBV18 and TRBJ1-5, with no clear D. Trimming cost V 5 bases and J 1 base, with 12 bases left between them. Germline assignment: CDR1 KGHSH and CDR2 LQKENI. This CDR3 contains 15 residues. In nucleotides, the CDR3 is TGTGCCAGCTCATCGGAAATGGGGAGCAATCAGCCCCAGCATTTT. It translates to CASSSEMGSNQPQHF.

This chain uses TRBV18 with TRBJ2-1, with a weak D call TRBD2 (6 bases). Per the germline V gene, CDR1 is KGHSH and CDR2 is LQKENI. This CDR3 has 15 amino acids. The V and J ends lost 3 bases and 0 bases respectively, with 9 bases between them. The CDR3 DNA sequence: TGTGCCAGCTCACCTCCCGGGAGCTCCTACAATGAGCAGTTCTTC. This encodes CASSPPGSSYNEQFF.

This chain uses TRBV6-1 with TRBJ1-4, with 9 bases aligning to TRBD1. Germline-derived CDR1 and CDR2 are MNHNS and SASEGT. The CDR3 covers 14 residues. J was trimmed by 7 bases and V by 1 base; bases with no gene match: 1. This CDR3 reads CASSEGTGVEKLFF. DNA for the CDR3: TGTGCCAGCAGTGAAGGGACAGGGGTTGAAAAACTGTTTTTT.

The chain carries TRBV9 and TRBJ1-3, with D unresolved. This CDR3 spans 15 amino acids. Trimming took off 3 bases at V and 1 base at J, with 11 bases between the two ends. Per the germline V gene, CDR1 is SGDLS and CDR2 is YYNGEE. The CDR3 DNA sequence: TGTGCCAGCAGCGCCGCAGTGGATTCTGGAAACACCATATATTTT. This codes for CASSAAVDSGNTIYF.

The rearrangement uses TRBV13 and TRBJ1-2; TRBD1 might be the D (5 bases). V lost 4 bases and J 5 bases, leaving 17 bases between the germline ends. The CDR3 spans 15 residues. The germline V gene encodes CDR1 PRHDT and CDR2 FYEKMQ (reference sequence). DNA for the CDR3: TGTGCCAGCAGCTCCCATTTACAGGAATCATATGGCTACACCTTC. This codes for CASSSHLQESYGYTF.

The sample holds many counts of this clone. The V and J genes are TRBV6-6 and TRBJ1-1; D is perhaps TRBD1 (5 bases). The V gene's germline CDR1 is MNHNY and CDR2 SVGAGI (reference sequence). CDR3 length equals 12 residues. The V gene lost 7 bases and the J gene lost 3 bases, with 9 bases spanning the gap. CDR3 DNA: TGTGCCAGCAACAGGCTAGACACTGAAGCTTTCTTT. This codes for CASNRLDTEAFF.

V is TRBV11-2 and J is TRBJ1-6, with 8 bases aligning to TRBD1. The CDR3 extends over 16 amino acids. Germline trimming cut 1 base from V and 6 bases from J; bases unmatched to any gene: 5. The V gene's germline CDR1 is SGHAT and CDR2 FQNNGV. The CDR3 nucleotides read TGTGCCAGCAGCTTAGGGTTTCAGGGGGCTAATTCACCCCTCCACTTT. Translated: CASSLGFQGANSPLHF.

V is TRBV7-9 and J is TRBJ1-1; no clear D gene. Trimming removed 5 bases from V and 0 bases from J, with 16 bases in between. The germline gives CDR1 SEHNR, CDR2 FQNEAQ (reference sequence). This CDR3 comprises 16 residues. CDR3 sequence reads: CASSAADGSMNTEAFF. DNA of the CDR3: TGTGCCAGCAGCGCCGCAGACGGGAGCATGAACACTGAAGCTTTCTTT.

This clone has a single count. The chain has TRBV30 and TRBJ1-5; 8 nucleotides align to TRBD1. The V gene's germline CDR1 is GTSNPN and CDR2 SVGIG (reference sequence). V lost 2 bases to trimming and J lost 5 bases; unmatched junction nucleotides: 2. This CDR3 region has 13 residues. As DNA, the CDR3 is TGTGCCTGGAGTCCACAGGGGGATCAGCCCCAGCATTTT. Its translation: CAWSPQGDQPQHF.

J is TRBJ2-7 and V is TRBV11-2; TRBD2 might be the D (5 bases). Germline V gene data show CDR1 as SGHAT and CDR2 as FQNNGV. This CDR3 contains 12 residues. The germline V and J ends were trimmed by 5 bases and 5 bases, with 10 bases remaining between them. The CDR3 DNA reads TGTGCCAGCAGCCTACTAGGTCACGAGCAGTACTTC. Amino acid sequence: CASSLLGHEQYF.